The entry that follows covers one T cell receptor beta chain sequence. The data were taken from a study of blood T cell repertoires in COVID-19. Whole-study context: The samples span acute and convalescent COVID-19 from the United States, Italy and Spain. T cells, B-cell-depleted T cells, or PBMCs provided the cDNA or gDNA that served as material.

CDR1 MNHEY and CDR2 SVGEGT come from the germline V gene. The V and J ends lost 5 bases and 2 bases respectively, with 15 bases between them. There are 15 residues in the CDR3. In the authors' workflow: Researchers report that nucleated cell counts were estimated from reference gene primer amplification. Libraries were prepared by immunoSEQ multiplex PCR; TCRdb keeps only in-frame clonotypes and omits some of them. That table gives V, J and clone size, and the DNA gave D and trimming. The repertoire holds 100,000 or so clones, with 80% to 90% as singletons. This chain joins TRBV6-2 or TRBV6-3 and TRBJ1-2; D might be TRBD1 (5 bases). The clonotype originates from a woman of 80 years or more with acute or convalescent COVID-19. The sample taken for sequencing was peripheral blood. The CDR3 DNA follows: TGTGCCAGCAGTACGGAATATGACAGCAACTATGGCTACACCTTC. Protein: CASSTEYDSNYGYTF.